This T cell receptor beta chain appears in the sequencing data of a study of neurological immune-mediated disorders. Study outcomes and limitations: The level of TCR clonal expansion was highest in patients with HTLV-1-associated myelopathy and lowest in multiple sclerosis, where it fell below the level seen in healthy controls.

This clonotype was picked up many times. The antigen is not known. Germline CDR1 and CDR2: SGHRS and YFSETQ. V trimming: 2 bases; J trimming: 6 bases; junction bases outside the gene matches: 7. The CDR3 totals 14 residues. The cDNA came from 5'RACE, which used 10-nucleotide random UMIs. TCRdb reprocessed the 5' RACE reads via MiXCR and lists one record per CDR3 protein. The profile covers 48,000 or so distinct CDR3 sequences, with approximately 10% appearing a single time and approximately 22% taken by the ten largest. The sample consisted of PBMCs. The chain couples TRBV5-1 to TRBJ2-7; 8 bases map to TRBD1. The receptor was derived from a woman aged 40 to 49 with HTLV-1-associated myelopathy (HAM/TSP). The chain's CDR3 is CASSLVQGASEQYF. The DNA of the CDR3 is TGCGCCAGCAGCTTAGTGCAGGGGGCATCCGAGCAGTACTTC. Based on the CDR3 plus reference TRBV5-1 and TRBJ2-7, the full variable domain is KAGVTQTPRYLIKTRGQQVTLSCSPISGHRSVSWYQQTPGQGLQFLFEYFSETQRNKGNFPGRFSGRQFSNSRSEMNVSTLELGDSALYLCASSLVQGASEQYFGPGTRLTVT.